Shown below are 27 T cell receptor beta chains from a single sample sequenced in a study of T-cell reconstitution after alpha-beta-depleted transplantation in children. During its preparation, the TCRbeta library received unique molecular identifiers. MiXCR, run by TCRdb on the PCR reads, gives a single entry per CDR3 protein. This sample has approximately 82,000 distinct CDR3 sequences, with around a sixth found just once. Sequenced material: PBMCs, mostly from graft donor cells, taken 360 days after TCRalphabeta/CD19-depleted stem cell transplant. These TCRs come from a male patient aged 2-15 years who had a stem cell transplant for acute lymphoblastic leukemia, so the T cells may come from the graft donor.

This rearrangement joins TRBV27 to TRBJ1-6; 12 bases line up with TRBD1. CDR3 length equals 15 residues. The germline V gene has CDR1 MNHEY and CDR2 SMNVEV (reference sequence). The V gene end was trimmed by 3 bases and the J gene end by 10 bases; junction bases not matched to a gene: 4. CDR3 nucleotide sequence: TGTGCCAGCAGTTTGCGGGACAGGGGGCAATCACCCCTCCACTTT. It specifies CASSLRDRGQSPLHF.

The chain is built from TRBV12-3 or TRBV12-4 and TRBJ1-5; 7 bases map to TRBD1. There are 15 residues in the CDR3. The V segment lost 3 bases and the J segment 2 bases; nucleotides outside the gene matches: 4. For the CDR3, the DNA is TGTGCCAGCAGTTTTGAGGGGGCGGGCAATCAGCCCCAGCATTTT. This encodes CASSFEGAGNQPQHF.

This clonotype was picked up many times. The V and J genes are TRBV29-1 and TRBJ2-1, with D perhaps TRBD1 (5 bases). The CDR3 totals 11 residues. CDR1 is SQVTM and CDR2 is ANQGSEA in the germline V gene. Trimming pared 5 bases from V and 6 bases from J, leaving 8 bases between. The DNA of the CDR3 is TGCAGCGTTCTAGGGGTCAATGAGCAGTTCTTC. It is translated as CSVLGVNEQFF.

The rearrangement links TRBV18 to TRBJ2-7, with 13 bases fitting TRBD2. The germline gives CDR1 KGHSH, CDR2 LQKENI. This CDR3 has 17 residues. The trim removed 3 bases at V and 1 base at J, leaving 6 bases unmatched. Here the CDR3 DNA reads TGTGCCAGCTCACCTCCCGGACTAGCGGGAGCGTCCTACGAGCAGTACTTC. As protein: CASSPPGLAGASYEQYF.

This clonotype was recorded many times. V gene TRBV4-2 combines with J gene TRBJ2-5; D might be TRBD1 (6 bases). Germline lookup yields CDR1 LGHNA and CDR2 YNFKEQ. The V gene lost 3 bases and the J gene lost 1 base, with 18 bases spanning the gap. CDR3 length: 17 amino acids. The CDR3: CASSQITSGVGQETQYF. The CDR3 DNA reads TGTGCCAGCAGCCAGATAACCTCAGGGGTCGGCCAAGAGACCCAGTACTTC.

This chain links TRBV6-1 with TRBJ2-7; TRBD1 matches at 7 bases. The germline CDR1 and CDR2 sequences are MNHNS and SASEGT. V lost 6 bases to trimming and J lost 4 bases; unmatched junction nucleotides: 12. The CDR3 extends over 15 amino acids. The CDR3 DNA follows: TGTGCCAGCAGGGCTCGGACAGGTGGGTGGTACGAGCAGTACTTC. This translates into CASRARTGGWYEQYF.

The chain combines TRBV7-9 with TRBJ2-1, with 8 bases aligning to TRBD2. The CDR3 is 15 amino acids. The ends lost 4 bases at V and 3 bases at J; junction bases unmatched: 5. The germline gives CDR1 SEHNR, CDR2 FQNEAQ (reference sequence). CDR3 sequence reads: CASSSGLDIYNEQFF. The CDR3 DNA reads as TGTGCCAGCAGCTCGGGACTAGATATCTACAATGAGCAGTTCTTC.

The table lists this clonotype with a few counts. This chain connects TRBV12-5 to TRBJ2-2; no clear D. The CDR3 covers 14 residues. Trimming left V 0 bases short and J 5 bases short, with 7 bases between. Germline V lookup: CDR1 LGHNT, CDR2 FRNRAP. Here the CDR3 DNA reads TGTGCTAGTGGTTTGGTACGGAGTACCGGGGAGCTGTTTTTT. Translated, it gives CASGLVRSTGELFF.

This sequence joins TRBV27 and TRBJ2-7; 7 bases align to TRBD1. The CDR3 has 13 residues. V dropped 4 bases and J dropped 8; count of bases not matched to a gene: 8. Germline V lookup: CDR1 MNHEY, CDR2 SMNVEV (reference sequence). CDR3 DNA: TGTGCCAGCAGTTATGCAGGGACAGTTAAGCAGTACTTC. Encoded protein: CASSYAGTVKQYF.

Many counts were recorded for this clonotype. The rearrangement uses TRBV5-1 and TRBJ1-1; D unclear. CDR3 length: 15 residues. V lost 0 bases, J lost 7 bases, and 16 bases lay in between. CDR1 is SGHRS, CDR2 YFSETQ, per germline. The CDR3 is CASSLEGPYDGEAFF. Here the CDR3 DNA reads TGCGCCAGCAGCTTGGAGGGCCCGTATGATGGTGAAGCTTTCTTT.

The chain links TRBV6-5 to TRBJ1-2; TRBD1 agrees at 8 bases. CDR3 length equals 17 residues. Trimming took 4 bases from V and 2 from J; bases not matched to a gene: 12. The germline V gene has CDR1 MNHEY and CDR2 SVGAGI. CDR3 sequence: CASSWDRSLVNNYGYTF. CDR3 sequence (DNA): TGTGCCAGCAGTTGGGACAGGAGCTTAGTAAACAACTATGGCTACACCTTC.

Worth noting for this clonotype: The CDR3 end shows no conserved phenylalanine or tryptophan, and so a read error is likely. The DNA is omitted, as the CDR3 cannot be located on it reliably, and the CDR3 follows TCRdb's listing. The CDR3: CASSPGTIGSTDTQYS. The gene calls are TRBV5-1 and TRBJ2-3; TRBD1, the table's D call, was not compared with the DNA. The CDR3 region is 16 residues in length, termini included. In germline, CDR1 is SGHRS, CDR2 YFSETQ.

This clonotype came up a few times. The chain uses TRBV6-5 and TRBJ2-7; D not resolved. The length of the CDR3 is 14 residues. Trimming took off 2 bases at V and 5 bases at J, with 13 bases between the two ends. Germline CDR1 is MNHEY and CDR2 is SVGAGI. The CDR3 DNA is TGTGCCAGCAGTTACCTCGGCCGAGGCCACGAGCAGTACTTC. It codes for CASSYLGRGHEQYF.

CDR3 loop: CASSYTRDSKPQYF. CDR3 bases: TGTGCCAGCAGTTACACCCGGGACTCAAAGCCGCAGTACTTC. The V call is TRBV6-5, the J call TRBJ2-7; tentatively, D is TRBD2 (6 bases). The germline V gene encodes CDR1 MNHEY and CDR2 SVGAGI. Trimming pared 2 bases from V and 9 bases from J, leaving 17 bases between. The CDR3 sequence is 14 residues long.

Only a few counts were recorded for this clonotype. The V gene is TRBV5-1, the J gene TRBJ2-2; 13 nucleotides match TRBD2. This CDR3 has 16 residues. Per the germline V gene, CDR1 is SGHRS and CDR2 is YFSETQ. V was clipped by 4 bases and J by 4 bases; unmatched bases: 4. The CDR3 sequence: CASSMWTSGSTGELFF. CDR3 DNA: TGCGCCAGCAGCATGTGGACTAGCGGGAGCACCGGGGAGCTGTTTTTT.

The rearrangement joins TRBV12-3 or TRBV12-4 to TRBJ2-4; 7 bases align to TRBD1. CDR3 length: 15 residues. The ends lost 5 bases at V and 1 base at J; junction bases unmatched: 5. In DNA, the CDR3 is TGTGCCAGCAGTCCAGGGGGAACGGCCAAAAACATTCAGTACTTC. It is translated as CASSPGGTAKNIQYF.

This clonotype was seen many times. The genes are TRBV12-3 or TRBV12-4 and TRBJ2-7; a possible D gene is TRBD1 (6 bases). The germline V and J ends were trimmed by 2 bases and 2 bases, with 19 bases remaining between them. This CDR3 region has 17 residues. The CDR3 here is CASSLPRGMVSTYEQYF. CDR3 bases: TGTGCCAGCAGTTTACCCAGGGGAATGGTTTCAACCTACGAGCAGTACTTC.

This clonotype was picked up many times. The rearrangement uses TRBV7-9 and TRBJ2-1, with a tentative D call TRBD2 (6 bases). Germline V gene data show CDR1 as SEHNR and CDR2 as FQNEAQ (reference sequence). This CDR3 spans 15 amino acids. The V end lost 5 bases, the J end lost 4 bases, and 15 bases lay between the germline ends. CDR3 sequence: CASSPRTNRYNEQFF. The CDR3 DNA sequence: TGTGCCAGCAGCCCTCGGACTAACCGATACAATGAGCAGTTCTTC.

The rearrangement links TRBV18 to TRBJ1-2; maybe TRBD1 (6 bases). Deletions cut 1 base from V and 3 bases from J, with 6 bases between. The CDR3 is made up of 13 amino acids. From germline, CDR1 is KGHSH and CDR2 LQKENI. In DNA, the CDR3 is TGTGCCAGCTCACCACAGGGGGACTATGGCTACACCTTC. This encodes CASSPQGDYGYTF.

This clonotype was observed a few times. The V and J genes are TRBV6-5 and TRBJ1-5; 7 nucleotides line up with TRBD1. The CDR3 covers 15 residues. The trim removed 6 bases at V and 4 bases at J, leaving 9 bases unmatched. CDR1 and CDR2 (germline): MNHEY, SVGAGI. CDR3 sequence: CASSNRQGRNQPQHF. The CDR3 DNA sequence: TGTGCCAGCAGCAATCGACAGGGCCGGAATCAGCCCCAGCATTTT.

This clonotype was detected a few times. The rearrangement links TRBV18 to TRBJ2-7; 12 nucleotides match TRBD1. Germline V lookup: CDR1 KGHSH, CDR2 LQKENI. The CDR3 is 15 amino acids. With 3 bases clipped from V and 4 bases from J, the junction kept 4 bases outside the gene matches. CDR3 sequence: CASSPGTGGMYEQYF. CDR3 bases: TGTGCCAGCTCACCGGGGACAGGGGGCATGTACGAGCAGTACTTC.

The CDR3 DNA is TGCGCCAGCAGCCAAGAAGGCCCTCCAAACAATGAGCAGTTCTTC. This sequence encodes CASSQEGPPNNEQFF. The chain couples TRBV4-1 to TRBJ2-1; D uncertain. Germline lookup yields CDR1 MGHRA and CDR2 YSYEKL. The CDR3 runs to 15 residues. The V end lost 0 bases, the J end lost 5 bases, and 11 bases lay between the germline ends.

The chain employs TRBV20-1 and TRBJ2-5, with D tentatively TRBD2 (5 bases). CDR3 length equals 15 residues. With 3 bases removed from V and 1 base from J, the gap between germline ends came to 15 bases. Germline V lookup: CDR1 DFQATT, CDR2 SNEGSKA (reference sequence). As DNA, the CDR3 is TGCAGTGCTAGCATTTCTAGCCCGATCCAAGAGACCCAGTACTTC. Its translation: CSASISSPIQETQYF.

This clonotype was counted a few times. The gene calls are TRBV5-8 and TRBJ2-7; tentatively, D is TRBD1 (6 bases). The V end lost 4 bases, the J end lost 7 bases, and 15 bases lay between the germline ends. Germline-derived CDR1 and CDR2 are SGHTS and YDEGEE. This CDR3 has 13 residues. In DNA form, the CDR3 reads TGTGCCAGCAGCCACAGGGTACTACAAGAGCAGTACTTC. As protein: CASSHRVLQEQYF.

This clonotype was picked up a small number of times. The chain is built from TRBV11-1 and TRBJ2-7; possible D gene TRBD2, 7 bases. The CDR3 runs to 18 residues. Trimming left V 0 bases short and J 2 bases short, with 20 bases between. Germline lookup yields CDR1 SGHAT and CDR2 FQDESV (reference sequence). The CDR3 is CASSLALSTGGGAYEQYF. The CDR3 bases are TGTGCCAGCAGCTTAGCCTTGTCCACCGGAGGGGGGGCCTACGAGCAGTACTTC. The whole variable domain, remainder taken from reference TRBV11-1 and TRBJ2-7, is EAEVAQSPRYKITEKSQAVAFWCDPISGHATLYWYRQILGQGPELLVQFQDESVVDDSQLPKDRFSAERLKGVDSTLKIQPAELGDSAMYLCASSLALSTGGGAYEQYFGPGTRLTVT.

The chain recombines TRBV5-6 with TRBJ2-1, with TRBD1 matching 8 bases. V trimming: 1 base; J trimming: 8 bases; junction bases outside the gene matches: 11. This CDR3 contains 16 residues. CDR1 SGHDT and CDR2 YYEEEE come from the germline V gene. CDR3 region: CASSLSPGQGFDEQFF. Written as DNA, the CDR3 is TGTGCCAGCAGCTTGAGCCCTGGACAGGGATTCGATGAGCAGTTCTTC.

In its sample, this clonotype was seen a few times. This sequence joins TRBV29-1 and TRBJ2-1; no firm D call. Germline V gene lookup returns CDR1 SQVTM and CDR2 ANQGSEA. V was cut by 2 bases and J by 8 bases, with 7 bases left in between. This CDR3 is 11 amino acids long. CDR3 coding DNA: TGCAGCGTTGAACCCCGAGATGAGCAGTTCTTC. It specifies CSVEPRDEQFF.